These 2 T cell receptor beta chains were all obtained from the same sample, sequenced in a study of blood T cells in healthy people across ages. A sample-barcoded 5' primer and a J-beta primer mix were used in a second PCR of roughly 6 to 11 cycles. MiXCR was run by TCRdb on the 5' RACE reads, yielding one entry per CDR3 protein. The table shows 1.5 million to 2 million distinct CDR3 sequences, with roughly a third occurring only once. The specimen was blood. These receptors were taken from a young woman in good health.

The rearrangement uses TRBV7-2 and TRBJ2-1; D is undetermined. Between the trimmed V and J ends, which lost 5 bases and 6 bases, there was a span of 11 bases. Germline loops: CDR1 SGHTA, CDR2 FQGNSA. This CDR3 is 13 amino acids long. CDR3 amino acids: CASSQRSSNEQFF. The CDR3 DNA reads TGTGCCAGCAGCCAGAGGTCAAGCAATGAGCAGTTCTTC. The full variable domain, completed using reference TRBV7-2 and TRBJ2-1, is GAGVSQSPSNKVTEKGKDVELRCDPISGHTALYWYRQSLGQGLEFLIYFQGNSAPDKSGLPSDRFSAERTGGSVSTLTIQRTQQEDSAVYLCASSQRSSNEQFFGPGTRLTVL.

The gene calls are TRBV27 and TRBJ2-1; 7 bases map to TRBD2. The germline V gene encodes CDR1 MNHEY and CDR2 SMNVEV (reference sequence). The length of the CDR3 is 16 residues. V lost 9 bases to trimming and J lost 3 bases; unmatched junction nucleotides: 14. The CDR3 nucleotides are TGTGCCAGTCAAAGTCGGCGGGAGAGGAACTACAATGAGCAGTTCTTC. It codes for CASQSRRERNYNEQFF.